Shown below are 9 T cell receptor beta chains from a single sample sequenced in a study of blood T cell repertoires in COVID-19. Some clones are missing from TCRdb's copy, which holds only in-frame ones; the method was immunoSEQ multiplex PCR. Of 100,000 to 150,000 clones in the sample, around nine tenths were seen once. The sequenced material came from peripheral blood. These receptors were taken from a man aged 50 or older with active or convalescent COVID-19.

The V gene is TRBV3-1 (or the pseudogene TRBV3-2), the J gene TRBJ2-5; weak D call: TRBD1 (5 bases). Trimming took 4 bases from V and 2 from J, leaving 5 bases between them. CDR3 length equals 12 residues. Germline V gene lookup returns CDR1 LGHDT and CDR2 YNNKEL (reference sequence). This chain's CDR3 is CASSRQQETQYF. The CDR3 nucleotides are TGTGCCAGCAGCCGACAGCAAGAGACCCAGTACTTC.

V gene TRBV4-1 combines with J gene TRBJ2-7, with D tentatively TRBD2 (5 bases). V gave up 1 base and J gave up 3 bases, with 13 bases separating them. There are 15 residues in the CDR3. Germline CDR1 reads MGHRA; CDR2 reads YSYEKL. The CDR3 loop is CASSQVGNGLYEQYF. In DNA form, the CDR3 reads TGCGCCAGCAGCCAAGTTGGAAACGGACTCTACGAGCAGTACTTC.

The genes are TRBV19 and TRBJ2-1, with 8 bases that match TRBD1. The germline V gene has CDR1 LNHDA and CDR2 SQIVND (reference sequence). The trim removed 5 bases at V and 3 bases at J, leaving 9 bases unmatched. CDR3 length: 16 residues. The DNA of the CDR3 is TGTGCCAGTAGTGCGACAGGGGCCAGGGGCTACAATGAGCAGTTCTTC. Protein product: CASSATGARGYNEQFF.

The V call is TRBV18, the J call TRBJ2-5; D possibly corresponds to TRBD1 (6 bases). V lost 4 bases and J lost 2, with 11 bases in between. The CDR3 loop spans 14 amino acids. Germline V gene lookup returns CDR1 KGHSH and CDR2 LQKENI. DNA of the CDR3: TGTGCCAGCTCACTCGATCAGGGGCAAGAGACCCAGTACTTC. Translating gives CASSLDQGQETQYF.

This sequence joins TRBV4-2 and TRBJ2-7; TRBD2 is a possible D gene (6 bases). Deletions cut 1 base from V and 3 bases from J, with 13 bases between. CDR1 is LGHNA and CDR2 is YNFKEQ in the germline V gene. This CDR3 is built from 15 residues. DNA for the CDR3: TGTGCCAGCAGCCAAGTCGGGGGTGGTAGCTACGAGCAGTACTTC. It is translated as CASSQVGGGSYEQYF.

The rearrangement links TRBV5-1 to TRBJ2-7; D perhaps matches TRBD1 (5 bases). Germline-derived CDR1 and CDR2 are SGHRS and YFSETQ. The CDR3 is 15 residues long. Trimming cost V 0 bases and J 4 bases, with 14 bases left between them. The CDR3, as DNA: TGCGCCAGCAGCTTGGGCCTGAGCCAGGGATACGAGCAGTACTTC. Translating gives CASSLGLSQGYEQYF.

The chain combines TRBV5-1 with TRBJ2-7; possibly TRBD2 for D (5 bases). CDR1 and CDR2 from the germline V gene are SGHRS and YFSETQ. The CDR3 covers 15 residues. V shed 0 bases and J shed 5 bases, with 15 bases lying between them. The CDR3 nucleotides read TGCGCCAGCAGCTTGGTGGGCGGGTCCCCTGACGAGCAGTACTTC. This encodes CASSLVGGSPDEQYF.

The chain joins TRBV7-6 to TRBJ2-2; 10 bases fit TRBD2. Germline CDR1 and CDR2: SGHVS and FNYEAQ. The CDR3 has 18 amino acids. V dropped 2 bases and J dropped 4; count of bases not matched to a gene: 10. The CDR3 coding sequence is TGTGCCAGCAGCTTATTCTTCCGGGGGACTAGCGTCACCGGGGAGCTGTTTTTT. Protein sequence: CASSLFFRGTSVTGELFF. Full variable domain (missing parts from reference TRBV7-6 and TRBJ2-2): GAGVSQSPRYKVTKRGQDVALRCDPISGHVSLYWYRQALGQGPEFLTYFNYEAQQDKSGLPNDRFSAERPEGSISTLTIQRTEQRDSAMYRCASSLFFRGTSVTGELFFGEGSRLTVL.

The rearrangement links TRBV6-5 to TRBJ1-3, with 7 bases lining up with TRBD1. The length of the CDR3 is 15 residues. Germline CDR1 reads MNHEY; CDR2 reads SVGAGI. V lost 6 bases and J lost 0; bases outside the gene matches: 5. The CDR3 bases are TGTGCCAGCAGCGACAGGGCGTTCTCTGGAAACACCATATATTTT. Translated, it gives CASSDRAFSGNTIYF.